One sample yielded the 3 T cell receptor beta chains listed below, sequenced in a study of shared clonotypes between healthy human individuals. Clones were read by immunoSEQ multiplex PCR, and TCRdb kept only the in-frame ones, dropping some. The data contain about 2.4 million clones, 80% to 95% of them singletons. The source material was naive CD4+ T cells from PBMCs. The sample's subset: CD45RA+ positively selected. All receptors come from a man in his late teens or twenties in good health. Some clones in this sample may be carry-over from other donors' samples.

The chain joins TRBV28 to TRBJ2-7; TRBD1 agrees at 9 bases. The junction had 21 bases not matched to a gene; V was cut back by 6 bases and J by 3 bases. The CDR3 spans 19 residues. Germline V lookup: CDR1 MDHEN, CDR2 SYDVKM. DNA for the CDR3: TGTGCCAGCAGACCCCTTATATCGGATGGGGACAGGGTGTTCTACGAGCAGTACTTC. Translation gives CASRPLISDGDRVFYEQYF. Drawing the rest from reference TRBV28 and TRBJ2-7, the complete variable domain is DVKVTQSSRYLVKRTGEKVFLECVQDMDHENMFWYRQDPGLGLRLIYFSYDVKMKEKGDIPEGYSVSREKKERFSLILESASTNQTSMYLCASRPLISDGDRVFYEQYFGPGTRLTVT.

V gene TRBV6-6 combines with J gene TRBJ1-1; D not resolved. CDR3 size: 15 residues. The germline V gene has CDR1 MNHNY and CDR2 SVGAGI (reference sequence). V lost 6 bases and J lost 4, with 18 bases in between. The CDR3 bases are TGTGCCAGCAGCAAGACGTGGGGTTTGGGCACTGAAGCTTTCTTT. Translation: CASSKTWGLGTEAFF.

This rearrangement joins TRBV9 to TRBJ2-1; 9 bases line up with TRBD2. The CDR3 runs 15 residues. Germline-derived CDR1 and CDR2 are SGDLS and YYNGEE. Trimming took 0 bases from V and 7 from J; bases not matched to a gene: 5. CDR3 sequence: CASSVGSGRRNEQFF. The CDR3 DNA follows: TGTGCCAGCAGCGTAGGCAGCGGGAGGCGAAATGAGCAGTTCTTC.